The 10 T cell receptor beta chains presented below share a single source sample, sequenced in a study of shared clonotypes between healthy human individuals. Data came from immunoSEQ multiplex PCR; TCRdb stores just in-frame clones and leaves some out. The sample gives under 1,100,000 clones, about 76% of which show up once; less than 1.5% is in the top ten. Sequences were obtained from memory CD4+ T cells sorted from blood. Subset reported: CD45RA-negative fraction. These receptors came from a man aged 18 to 35 in good health.

This chain connects TRBV7-9 to TRBJ1-2; D is perhaps TRBD1 (5 bases). This CDR3 contains 13 residues. Germline V CDR1 and CDR2: SEHNR, FQNEAQ (reference sequence). Trimming left V 1 base short and J 8 bases short, with 11 bases between. CDR3 region: CASSLGGGNGYTF. The DNA for the CDR3 is TGTGCCAGCAGCTTAGGCGGGGGTAACGGCTACACCTTC.

This clone turned up a few times. The chain joins TRBV28 to TRBJ1-5; no reliable D call. V dropped 6 bases and J dropped 10 bases, with 10 bases sitting between them. Per the germline V gene, CDR1 is MDHEN and CDR2 is SYDVKM. This CDR3 spans 11 amino acids. The DNA of the CDR3 is TGTGCCAGCAGCGATCGGCAACCCCAGCATTTT. Residues: CASSDRQPQHF.

V usage is TRBV11-2 and J usage is TRBJ2-1, with D tentatively TRBD2 (6 bases). Germline values: CDR1 SGHAT, CDR2 FQNNGV. This CDR3 has 15 amino acids. V gave up 5 bases and J gave up 9 bases, with 20 bases separating them. CDR3 in amino acids: CASSPRSGVGGEQFF. CDR3 DNA: TGTGCCAGCAGCCCCCGGTCCGGAGTGGGGGGTGAGCAGTTCTTC.

CDR3 sequence: CASSLGLGAYEQYF. For the CDR3, the DNA is TGTGCCAGCAGCTTAGGGCTTGGCGCTTACGAGCAGTACTTC. The genes are TRBV7-2 and TRBJ2-7, with unresolved D. V was clipped by 1 base and J by 4 bases, with 11 bases between them. Germline lookup yields CDR1 SGHTA and CDR2 FQGNSA. The CDR3 loop spans 14 amino acids. Looking up the rest from reference TRBV7-2 and TRBJ2-7 gives the full variable domain: GAGVSQSPSNKVTEKGKDVELRCDPISGHTALYWYRQSLGQGLEFLIYFQGNSAPDKSGLPSDRFSAERTGGSVSTLTIQRTQQEDSAVYLCASSLGLGAYEQYFGPGTRLTVT.

The rearrangement links TRBV14 to TRBJ2-3, with TRBD2 identical over 7 bases. V gave up 3 bases and J gave up 4 bases; unmatched junction bases: 19. Germline V CDR1 and CDR2: SGHDN, FVKESK. CDR3 length equals 19 residues. Here the CDR3 DNA reads TGTGCCAGCAGCCACCCTAGCCCCGCGGGAGTAATTAGGGCAGATACGCAGTATTTT. It yields the protein CASSHPSPAGVIRADTQYF. The full variable domain, its missing parts supplied by reference TRBV14 and TRBJ2-3, is EAGVTQFPSHSVIEKGQTVTLRCDPISGHDNLYWYRRVMGKEIKFLLHFVKESKQDESGMPNNRFLAERTGGTYSTLKVQPAELEDSGVYFCASSHPSPAGVIRADTQYFGPGTRLTVL.

CDR3 nucleotide sequence: TGCGCCAGCAGCGTGGGTGGGGCCTACGAGCAGTACTTC. The encoded protein is CASSVGGAYEQYF. The V call is TRBV5-1, the J call TRBJ2-7; D call uncertain. Trimming stripped 4 bases from V and 2 bases from J, with 10 bases between. Germline lookup yields CDR1 SGHRS and CDR2 YFSETQ. The CDR3 contains 13 residues.

This clone was recorded once. This chain uses TRBV5-1 with TRBJ1-4; no clear D. Germline V gives CDR1 SGHRS, CDR2 YFSETQ. V lost 5 bases and J lost 7, with 18 bases in between. This CDR3 is built from 15 residues. The CDR3 nucleotides are TGCGCCAGCAGACCTGGCCCGCTTACGGGTGAAAAACTGTTTTTT. It specifies CASRPGPLTGEKLFF.

The chain has TRBV19 and TRBJ1-1, with a tentative D call TRBD1 (6 bases). The CDR3 consists of 14 residues. CDR1 LNHDA and CDR2 SQIVND come from the germline V gene (reference sequence). V was trimmed by 6 bases and J by 7 bases, leaving 18 bases between them. The CDR3 bases are TGTGCCAGTAGGTGGGGGCCCCTCGACGGTGAAGCTTTCTTT. Translating gives CASRWGPLDGEAFF.

This chain joins TRBV7-2 and TRBJ2-5; 8 positions match TRBD1. The CDR3 length is 13 residues. Germline assignment: CDR1 SGHTA and CDR2 FQGNSA. V was pared by 5 bases and J by 5 bases, with 4 bases of the junction left unmatched. In nucleotides, the CDR3 is TGTGCCAGCAGCCCGGACAGGGCCGAGACCCAGTACTTC. Translation: CASSPDRAETQYF.

This clone has just one count. This chain joins TRBV1 and TRBJ2-2; the listed D gene, TRBD1, was not tested against the DNA. TRBV1 is a pseudogene. This CDR3 has 16 amino acids. The CDR3 loop reads CTSSHYRGHHAGELFF. In DNA, the CDR3 is TGCACCAGCAGCCATTACAGGGGGCATCATGCCGGGGAGCTGTTTTTT.